The 30 T cell receptor beta chains in this list originate from one sample, sequenced in a study of tumor and adjacent non-tumor tissue in lung cancer. The template was RNA from unsorted bulk tissue. The normal lung tissue was taken more than 3 cm from the tumor edge. The library came from three nested PCR rounds adapted from ARM-PCR protocols. In TCRdb, the multiplex PCR reads were re-called with MiXCR into one record per CDR3 protein. The sample lists tens of thousands of distinct CDR3 sequences; about two thirds were seen once. Sequencing input: distant non-tumor lung tissue. The receptors shown here come from a woman in her forties or fifties with non-small cell lung cancer.

Turning to this clonotype: This is likely a read error, given that the CDR3 carries no conserved phenylalanine or tryptophan at its end. The DNA is left out, because the CDR3 cannot be placed on it with certainty; the CDR3 is given as TCRdb lists it. V is TRBV20-1 and J is TRBJ2-7; the table's D call, TRBD2, was not checked against the DNA. Termini included, the CDR3 measures 14 amino acids. CDR1 is DFQATT, CDR2 SNEGSKA, per germline (reference sequence). Here the CDR3 reads CSASKKGVGYEQYL.

Worth noting for this clonotype: Since a much larger clone is just one base distant, this may be a read error. The chain links TRBV12-3 or TRBV12-4 to TRBJ1-4; TRBD1 is a possible D gene (5 bases). CDR3 size: 14 residues. This chain's CDR3 is CTSSVGGFVEKLFF. CDR3 DNA sequence: TGTACCAGCAGCGTCGGGGGGTTTGTTGAAAAACTGTTTTTT.

About this clonotype: A read error is possible here, since a much larger clone lies one base away. The chain is built from TRBV10-3 and TRBJ1-2; 8 bases are a match to TRBD1. CDR1 and CDR2 from the germline V gene are ENHRY and SYGVKD. The CDR3 loop spans 14 amino acids. CDR3 sequence: CTISESTGVDGYTF. The CDR3 nucleotides are TGTACCATCAGTGAGTCGACAGGGGTGGATGGCTACACCTTC.

This clonotype was counted only a few times. The missing conserved phenylalanine or tryptophan at the end of this CDR3 makes a read error likely. The V and J genes are TRBV20-1 and TRBJ2-3; TRBD1 matches at 7 bases. The CDR3 is 13 residues long. Germline V gene lookup returns CDR1 DFQATT and CDR2 SNEGSKA (reference sequence). The CDR3 is CSVRDLQGDTQYC. CDR3 sequence (DNA): TGCAGTGTTAGAGACCTACAGGGGGATACGCAGTATTGT.

In regard to this clonotype: This sequence may be a read error, since a much larger clone differs from it by one base. The chain uses TRBV4-1 and TRBJ2-6; a possible D gene is TRBD1 (5 bases). Germline lookup yields CDR1 MGHRA and CDR2 YSYEKL. The CDR3 is made up of 16 amino acids. This CDR3 is CASSQDWVSGAKVLTF. The DNA for the CDR3 is TGCGCCAGCAGCCAAGATTGGGTTTCTGGGGCCAAAGTCCTGACTTTC.

Details on this clonotype: This could be a read error, since a much larger clone is one nucleotide away. The chain couples TRBV7-9 to TRBJ1-2; 7 positions match TRBD1. The CDR3 loop spans 13 amino acids. The germline CDR1 and CDR2 sequences are SEHNR and FQNEAQ (reference sequence). The CDR3 here is CDSSLTTGEGYTF. CDR3 nucleotide sequence: TGTGACAGCAGCCTCACTACAGGGGAAGGCTACACCTTC.

As concerns this clonotype: Germline and junction disagree at one end, which may indicate a read error. The V gene is TRBV20-1, the J gene TRBJ1-2; D not resolved. Germline V gene lookup returns CDR1 DFQATT and CDR2 SNEGSKA (reference sequence). The CDR3 sequence is 15 residues long. CDR3 amino acids: CSARDLPDGPYDYTF. CDR3 sequence (DNA): TGCAGTGCTAGAGATCTTCCGGACGGTCCCTATGACTACACCTTC.

Worth noting for this clonotype: Being one base from a much bigger clone, this may be a read error. This sequence joins TRBV12-3 or TRBV12-4 and TRBJ2-1, with 9 bases aligning to TRBD2. The CDR3 totals 16 residues. The CDR3 spells CASSLMVTSGYNEHFF. The CDR3 region has the DNA TGTGCCAGCAGTTTAATGGTGACTAGCGGCTACAATGAGCATTTCTTC.

V gene TRBV11-1 combines with J gene TRBJ2-7, with 7 bases identical to TRBD2. Germline CDR1 and CDR2: SGHAT and FQDESV (reference sequence). CDR3 length: 15 amino acids. V was clipped by 8 bases and J by 0 bases; unmatched bases: 10. The CDR3 here is CASGVGLAASYEQYF. CDR3 in DNA: TGTGCCAGCGGCGTCGGGCTAGCGGCCTCCTACGAGCAGTACTTC.

J is TRBJ2-5 and V is TRBV18; D possibly corresponds to TRBD1 (5 bases). V lost 0 bases to trimming and J lost 4 bases, with 9 bases between them. Germline CDR1 KGHSH, CDR2 LQKENI. The CDR3 loop spans 14 amino acids. Here the CDR3 reads CASSPPSRVETQYF. CDR3 in DNA: TGTGCCAGCTCACCACCGTCCAGGGTAGAGACCCAGTACTTC.

Points on this clonotype: A junction end diverges from the germline sequence, so it may reflect a read error. The rearrangement joins TRBV20-1 to TRBJ2-7; 7 bases match TRBD1. The CDR3 is made up of 15 amino acids. Germline V gives CDR1 DFQATT, CDR2 SNEGSKA (reference sequence). CDR3 nucleotide sequence: TGTAGTGCTAGTTTGTTCCTTCACAGGGGCCACGAGCAGTATTTC. Translation: CSASLFLHRGHEQYF.

This clonotype was picked up a small number of times. A much larger clonotype is one base distant, so this may be a read error. The V gene is TRBV6-5, the J gene TRBJ2-3; D gene unclear. Trimming shortened V by 8 bases and J by 7 bases, and 10 bases separated the two germline ends. The CDR3 consists of 11 residues. Germline lookup yields CDR1 MNHEY and CDR2 SVGAGI. In nucleotides, the CDR3 is TGTGCCAGCGCTATGGCAAATACGCAGTATTTT. Encoded protein: CASAMANTQYF.

The CDR3 here is CASYRTLTGGVDTQYF. DNA for the CDR3: TGTGCCAGCTACCGTACACTGACAGGGGGCGTGGATACGCAGTATTTT. The chain links TRBV5-6 to TRBJ2-3; 10 nucleotides match TRBD1. V gave up 7 bases and J gave up 6 bases; unmatched junction bases: 14. The CDR3 extends over 16 amino acids. Germline CDR1 and CDR2: SGHDT and YYEEEE.

Turning to this clonotype: The missing conserved phenylalanine or tryptophan at the end of this CDR3 makes a read error likely. CDR3 residues: CAISLKELNTSAFL. In nucleotides, the CDR3 is TGTGCCATCAGCTTGAAGGAGTTGAACACTTCAGCTTTCTTA. The rearrangement joins TRBV11-1 to TRBJ1-1, with unresolved D. The CDR3 sequence is 14 residues long. The V gene's germline CDR1 is SGHAT and CDR2 FQDESV (reference sequence).

This chain connects TRBV16 to TRBJ2-1, with TRBD2 identical over 8 bases. Per germline, CDR1 KGHSY and CDR2 FQNENV. The length of the CDR3 is 16 residues. Unmatched junction bases numbered 8, after V lost 2 bases and J lost 5 bases. CDR3 in amino acids: CASSQRGGTTHNEQFF. CDR3 sequence (DNA): TGTGCCAGCAGCCAACGGGGGGGGACAACACACAATGAGCAGTTCTTC.

As for this clonotype: One junction end disagrees with the germline gene, perhaps due to a read error. The chain recombines TRBV10-3 with TRBJ2-3; TRBD2 matches at 7 bases. CDR1 is ENHRY and CDR2 is SYGVKD in the germline V gene. The CDR3 runs 18 residues. CDR3 in amino acids: CAIGESRFWRESTDTQYF. The CDR3 DNA is TGCGCCATCGGTGAGTCCCGATTCTGGCGGGAGAGCACAGATACGCAGTATTTT.

This clonotype has a single count. Given a much more abundant clone one base away, this may be a read error. The chain joins TRBV29-1 to TRBJ2-5; no definite D call. Looked up from germline, CDR1 is SQVTM and CDR2 is ANQGSEA. The CDR3 contains 10 residues. The CDR3 sequence is CSATTSRTLF. The CDR3 DNA follows: TGCAGCGCTACGACCTCGAGGACCCTATTC.

Comments on this clonotype: This may be a read error, as it is one base from a much larger clone. CDR3 bases: TGTGCCAGCAGGACCAGGGGCAACAATCAAGAGGCCCAGTACTTC. Translation gives CASRTRGNNQEAQYF. The genes are TRBV5-6 and TRBJ2-5; D might be TRBD1 (6 bases). The CDR3 contains 15 residues. Germline assignment: CDR1 SGHDT and CDR2 YYEEEE.

A note on this clonotype: An end of the junction differs from the germline gene, which may be a read error. The J gene is TRBJ2-1, the V gene TRBV20-1, with 10 bases identical to TRBD2. This CDR3 is 18 amino acids long. Germline-derived CDR1 and CDR2 are DFQATT and SNEGSKA (reference sequence). CDR3 residues: CNARPLAGDPFSNNEQFF. The DNA for the CDR3 is TGCAATGCTAGACCGCTAGCGGGAGATCCTTTCTCCAACAATGAGCAGTTCTTC.

Details on this clonotype: Because it lacks the conserved phenylalanine or tryptophan at the end, this CDR3 is likely a read error. The DNA is left out, because the CDR3 cannot be placed on it with certainty; the CDR3 is given as TCRdb lists it. This chain uses TRBV6-6 with TRBJ2-6; TRBD1 is the table's D call, not checked against the DNA. The CDR3 is 16 residues long, counting both termini. Germline values: CDR1 MNHNY, CDR2 SVGAGI (reference sequence). The CDR3: CASTKEAFSGANVLTY.

To note about this clonotype: It may be a read error: a sequence one base away is much more abundant. The chain employs TRBV20-1 and TRBJ2-7, with no clear D. The CDR3 length is 11 residues. Germline CDR1 is DFQATT and CDR2 is SNEGSKA (reference sequence). V lost 4 bases and J 2 bases, leaving 6 bases between the germline ends. The CDR3 reads CSAITPYEQYF. The CDR3 DNA reads TGCAGTGCTATAACCCCCTACGAGCAGTACTTC.

Worth noting for this clonotype: The junction shows a germline mismatch at one end, possibly a read error. V is TRBV28 and J is TRBJ2-6; the match to TRBD1 covers 9 bases. Per germline, CDR1 MDHEN and CDR2 SYDVKM. The CDR3 length is 18 residues. The CDR3 DNA reads TGTGCCAGCAGTTCACAGGGGGCGAAAAGCTCTGGGGCCAACGTCCTGGCTTTC. This translates into CASSSQGAKSSGANVLAF.

Notes on this clonotype: The conserved phenylalanine or tryptophan is not found at the CDR3 terminus, so this likely reflects a read error. The DNA is left out, because the CDR3 cannot be placed on it with certainty; the CDR3 is given as TCRdb lists it. The V and J genes are TRBV29-1 and TRBJ2-1; no check of the table's D call, TRBD2, against the DNA was made. The CDR3 adds up to 9 amino acids, both ends counted. The germline V gene encodes CDR1 SQVTM and CDR2 ANQGSEA. The CDR3 sequence: CRGGGPEFI.

Notes on this clonotype: A read error may produce the germline difference seen at one junction end. CDR3 protein: CVSSFQGQVKTGELFF. DNA of the CDR3: TGTGTCAGCAGCTTTCAAGGACAGGTGAAGACCGGGGAGCTGTTTTTT. The chain carries TRBV7-8 and TRBJ2-2; TRBD1 agrees at 7 bases. The germline gives CDR1 SGHVS, CDR2 FQNEAQ. The CDR3 consists of 16 residues.

This clonotype was observed a few times. This chain uses TRBV20-1 with TRBJ2-1, with D possibly being TRBD2 (7 bases). The CDR3 contains 15 residues. The V gene's germline CDR1 is DFQATT and CDR2 SNEGSKA (reference sequence). Trimming pared 5 bases from V and 6 bases from J, leaving 20 bases between. The CDR3 DNA sequence: TGCAGTGCTTATCTAAAGTGGGGAGGGGGCAATGAGCAGTTCTTC. It codes for CSAYLKWGGGNEQFF.

This clonotype was recorded at least ten times. This rearrangement joins TRBV20-1 to TRBJ2-7; 7 nucleotides agree with TRBD2. The V gene end was trimmed by 0 bases and the J gene end by 3 bases; junction bases not matched to a gene: 14. Germline lookup yields CDR1 DFQATT and CDR2 SNEGSKA (reference sequence). The CDR3 spans 17 residues. The CDR3 bases are TGCAGTGCTAGAGATCTTGATTGGGCGGGAGCGGGCTACGAGCAGTACTTC. As protein: CSARDLDWAGAGYEQYF.

This clonotype was detected many times. The chain has TRBV4-3 and TRBJ2-1, with D uncertain. Looked up from germline, CDR1 is LGHNA and CDR2 is YSLEER. V was shortened by 2 bases and J by 4 bases, with 24 bases between the two germline ends. This CDR3 has 19 residues. CDR3 DNA sequence: TGCGCCAGCAGCCAAAAGACCTATAGTCCAAACAGACTGTACAATGAGCAGTTCTTC. Protein sequence: CASSQKTYSPNRLYNEQFF.

Notes on this clonotype: The conserved phenylalanine or tryptophan normally closing the CDR3 is absent here, so this likely arose from a read error. The chain couples TRBV11-3 to TRBJ2-1, with D unclear. The CDR3 length is 17 residues. Per the germline V gene, CDR1 is SGHNT and CDR2 is YENEEA. CDR3 protein: CASSFSRTVSSYNEQFL. As DNA, the CDR3 is TGTGCCAGCAGCTTTAGCAGGACGGTCAGCTCCTATAATGAGCAGTTCTTA.

This clonotype was counted ten times or more. The rearrangement links TRBV6-1 to TRBJ2-1, with TRBD2 matching over 9 bases. The ends lost 1 base at V and 4 bases at J; junction bases unmatched: 2. The CDR3 has 15 residues. Germline CDR1 reads MNHNS; CDR2 reads SASEGT. In DNA form, the CDR3 reads TGTGCCAGCAGTGAAGATGCGGGAGGGTACAATGAGCAGTTCTTC. This encodes CASSEDAGGYNEQFF.

Concerning this clonotype: At one boundary the junction diverges from the germline segment, which might be a read error. The V gene is TRBV11-1, the J gene TRBJ2-7; 13 nucleotides align to TRBD2. This CDR3 contains 15 residues. Germline V gene data show CDR1 as SGHAT and CDR2 as FQDESV (reference sequence). DNA of the CDR3: TGTGCCAGTAGCTCGGGACTAGCGGGATACTACGAGCAGTACTTC. Translated: CASSSGLAGYYEQYF. Full variable domain (outside the CDR3, taken from reference TRBV11-1 and TRBJ2-7): EAEVAQSPRYKITEKSQAVAFWCDPISGHATLYWYRQILGQGPELLVQFQDESVVDDSQLPKDRFSAERLKGVDSTLKIQPAELGDSAMYLCASSSGLAGYYEQYFGPGTRLTVT.